This is a list of T cell receptor beta chains from one sample in a study of T-cell reconstitution after alpha-beta-depleted transplantation in children. One entry per CDR3 protein results from TCRdb running MiXCR on the PCR reads. The sample carries approximately 490,000 distinct CDR3 sequences, around 12% recorded once. This material consisted of PBMCs from the stem cell graft donor, taken from the stem cell graft. Receptor source: a human donor who donated a stem cell graft to a child with combined immunodeficiency. Each CDR3 is given with its conserved first and last residue. Each record gives: V gene, clone size, J gene, CDR3 protein. Rows give clone size only sometimes, using once, few, many, or a class for an expanded clone.

TRBV2	few	TRBJ2-3	CATRTRSPDTQYF
TRBV5-1	NA	TRBJ2-1	CASTPRTSGGPYNEQFF
TRBV12-3/TRBV12-4	many	TRBJ1-2	CASSTGQDYGYTF
TRBV11-1	few	TRBJ2-1	CASNDRIRYNEQFF
TRBV3-1	NA	TRBJ2-7	CASSQGTSSYEQYF
TRBV29-1	many	TRBJ2-7	CSALWVGYEQYF
TRBV11-2	NA	TRBJ2-3	CASSLRGSGDTQYF
TRBV7-2	many	TRBJ2-7	CASSADSDGEQYF
TRBV5-1	NA	TRBJ2-5	CASSLLAAFQETQYF
TRBV29-1	few	TRBJ2-5	CSVSGVLQETQYF
TRBV2	NA	TRBJ2-5	CATGLQETQYF
TRBV27	NA	TRBJ2-1	CASSPGTSGRGEQFF
TRBV5-1	few	TRBJ2-4	CASSAAGRWNIQYF
TRBV7-6	few	TRBJ1-6	CASSLGDSYNSPLHF
TRBV6-2/TRBV6-3	few	TRBJ2-1	CASSPGLAPSYNEQFF
TRBV20-1	NA	TRBJ2-3	CSAEPSGASQDTQYF
TRBV11-3	NA	TRBJ2-5	CASSLEAGVKTQYF
TRBV28	many	TRBJ2-5	CASSLRPPGQETQYF
TRBV5-1	many	TRBJ2-1	CASSLIVNEQFF
TRBV6-2/TRBV6-3	few	TRBJ2-2	CASSWLPPGLAGGLVDTGELFF
TRBV20-1	NA	TRBJ2-7	CSAPTPVGSYEQYF
TRBV9	many	TRBJ1-6	CASSANPQVTPNSPLHF
TRBV10-3	many	TRBJ2-1	CAISEPGTYYNEQFF
TRBV4-3	NA	TRBJ2-3	CASSRRDPHGGDTQYF
TRBV5-1	many	TRBJ1-4	CASSPQKPNEKLFF
TRBV25-1	NA	TRBJ2-5	CASSEFLERETQYF
TRBV5-6	many	TRBJ2-3	CASSLEDYRQISTDTQYF
TRBV6-4	few	TRBJ1-1	CASSDFRGQENTEAFF
TRBV2	once	TRBJ2-7	CASRDGRLAVTYEQYF
TRBV28	many	TRBJ2-2	CASSFGSGTGELFF
TRBV29-1	NA	TRBJ2-1	CSVVLAEIGQFF
TRBV24-1	NA	TRBJ2-2	CATSDLRTQNTGELFF
TRBV20-1	NA	TRBJ1-1	CSARAGQGHTEAFF
TRBV15	NA	TRBJ2-1	CATSRLRRDEQLF
TRBV6-1	few	TRBJ2-2	CASSNLTPRSPTVELFF
TRBV6-1	NA	TRBJ1-6	CASTTRQGDSYNSPLHF
TRBV4-3	once	TRBJ2-4	CASSQGDRDDNIQYF
TRBV15	NA	TRBJ2-3	CATSREGRPNTDTQYF
TRBV4-3	NA	TRBJ2-2	CASSQNRPSLALGELFF
TRBV4-3	NA	TRBJ2-5	CASSPGRSQETQYF
TRBV5-1	few	TRBJ2-1	CASSLGSTGTGYNEQFF
TRBV5-1	NA	TRBJ1-1	CASSLAGQGAGNTEAFF
TRBV25-1	few	TRBJ2-1	CASSGDRGRSYNEQFF
TRBV27	few	TRBJ2-1	CASSSTSGDNEQFF
TRBV5-1	many	TRBJ1-5	CASSMGGENQPQHF
TRBV9	few	TRBJ2-7	CASSGRQGRWDEQYF
TRBV6-5	NA	TRBJ2-7	CASSYSSSGGYEQYF
TRBV7-9	many	TRBJ2-3	CASSSGSDTQYF
TRBV9	few	TRBJ1-1	CASSEGRGTEAFF
TRBV4-1	many	TRBJ2-7	CASSQGEGAYEQYF
TRBV28	NA	TRBJ1-2	CASSSPTTNYGYTF
TRBV10-3	NA	TRBJ1-1	CAISDPTSRDTEAFF
TRBV11-3	NA	TRBJ2-1	CASSLRLAGTNEQFF